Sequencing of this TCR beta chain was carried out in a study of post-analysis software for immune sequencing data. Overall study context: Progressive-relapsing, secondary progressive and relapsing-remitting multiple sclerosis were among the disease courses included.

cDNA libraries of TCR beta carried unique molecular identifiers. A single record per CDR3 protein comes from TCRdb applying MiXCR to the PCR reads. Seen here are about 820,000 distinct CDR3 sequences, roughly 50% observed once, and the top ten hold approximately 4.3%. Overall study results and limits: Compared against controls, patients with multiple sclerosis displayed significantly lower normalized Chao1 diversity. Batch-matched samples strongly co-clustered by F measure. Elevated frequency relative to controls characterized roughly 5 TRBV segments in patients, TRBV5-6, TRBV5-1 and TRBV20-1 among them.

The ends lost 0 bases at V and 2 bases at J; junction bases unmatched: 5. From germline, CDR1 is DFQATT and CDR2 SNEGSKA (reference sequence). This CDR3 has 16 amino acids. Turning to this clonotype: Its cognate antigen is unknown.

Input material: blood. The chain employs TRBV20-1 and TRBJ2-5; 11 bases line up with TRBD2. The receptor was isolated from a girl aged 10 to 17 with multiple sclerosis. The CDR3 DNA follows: TGCAGTGCTAGAGAAGCGCTAGCGGGGGGTCAAGAGACCCAGTACTTC. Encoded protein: CSAREALAGGQETQYF.